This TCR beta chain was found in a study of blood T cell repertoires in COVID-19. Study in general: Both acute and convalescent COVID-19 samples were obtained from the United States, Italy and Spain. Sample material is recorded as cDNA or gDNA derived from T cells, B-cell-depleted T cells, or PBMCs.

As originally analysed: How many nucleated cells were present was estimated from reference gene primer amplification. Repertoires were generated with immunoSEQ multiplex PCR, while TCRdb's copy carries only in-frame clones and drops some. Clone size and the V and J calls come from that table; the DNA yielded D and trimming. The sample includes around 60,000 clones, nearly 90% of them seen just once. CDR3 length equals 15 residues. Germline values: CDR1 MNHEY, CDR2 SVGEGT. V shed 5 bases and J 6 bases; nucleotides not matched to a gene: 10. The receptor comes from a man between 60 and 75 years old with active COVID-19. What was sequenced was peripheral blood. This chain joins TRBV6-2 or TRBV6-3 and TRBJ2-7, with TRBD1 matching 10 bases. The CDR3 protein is CASSPRGQGVVEQYF. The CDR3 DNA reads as TGTGCCAGCAGTCCGCGAGGACAGGGGGTTGTCGAGCAGTACTTC.